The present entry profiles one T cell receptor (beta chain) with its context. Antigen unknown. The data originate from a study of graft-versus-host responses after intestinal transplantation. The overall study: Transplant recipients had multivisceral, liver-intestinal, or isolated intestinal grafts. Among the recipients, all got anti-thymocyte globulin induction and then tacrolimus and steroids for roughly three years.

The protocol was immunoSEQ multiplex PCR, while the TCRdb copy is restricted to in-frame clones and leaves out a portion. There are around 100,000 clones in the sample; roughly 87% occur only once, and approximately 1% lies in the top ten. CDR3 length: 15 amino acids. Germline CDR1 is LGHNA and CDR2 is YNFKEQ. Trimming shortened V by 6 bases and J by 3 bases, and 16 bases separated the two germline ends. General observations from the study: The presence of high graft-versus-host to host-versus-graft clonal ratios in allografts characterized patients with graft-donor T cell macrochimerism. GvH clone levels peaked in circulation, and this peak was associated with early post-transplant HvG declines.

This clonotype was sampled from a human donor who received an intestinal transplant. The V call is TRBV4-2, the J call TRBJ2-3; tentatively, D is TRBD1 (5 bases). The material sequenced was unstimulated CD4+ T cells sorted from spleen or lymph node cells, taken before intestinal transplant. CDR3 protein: CASRGQTQLTDTQYF. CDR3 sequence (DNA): TGTGCCAGCAGAGGACAAACCCAACTGACAGATACGCAGTATTTT.